Listed below are T cell receptor beta chains from one sample, sequenced in a study of blood T cell repertoires in COVID-19. Data came from immunoSEQ multiplex PCR; TCRdb stores just in-frame clones and leaves some out. The repertoire consists of 250,000 to 300,000 clones, with roughly 91% occurring once and the leading ten covering around 0.91%. Sequencing was performed on peripheral blood. The source is a woman in her thirties or forties who had recovered from COVID-19. Both conserved end residues are part of each CDR3. Fields, in order: J gene, D gene, V gene, CDR3 length, clone size, CDR3 protein, CDR3 DNA. The D gene is left open where the match is weak. Rows may omit the clone size; those that give it use once, few, many or a size class.

j_call: TRBJ2-2; d_call: -; v_call: TRBV6-2/TRBV6-3; cdr3_length: 14; clone_size: -; cdr3_aa: CASSYSGVTGELFF; cdr3_nt: TGTGCCAGCAGTTACTCAGGGGTAACCGGGGAGCTGTTTTTT
j_call: TRBJ2-2; d_call: TRBD1; v_call: TRBV5-1; cdr3_length: 16; clone_size: -; cdr3_aa: CASSLGGQGPPGELFF; cdr3_nt: TGCGCCAGCAGCTTGGGGGGACAGGGCCCTCCCGGGGAGCTGTTTTTT
j_call: TRBJ2-7; d_call: TRBD2; v_call: TRBV4-1; cdr3_length: 17; clone_size: few; cdr3_aa: CASSPGLAGGPGAEQYF; cdr3_nt: TGCGCCAGCAGCCCAGGACTAGCGGGAGGGCCAGGGGCCGAGCAGTACTTC
j_call: TRBJ2-1; d_call: -; v_call: TRBV10-3; cdr3_length: 13; clone_size: -; cdr3_aa: CAISEWVGGEQFF; cdr3_nt: TGTGCCATCAGTGAGTGGGTGGGAGGTGAGCAGTTCTTC
j_call: TRBJ1-2; d_call: TRBD1; v_call: TRBV6-5; cdr3_length: 16; clone_size: -; cdr3_aa: CASSYLDRVRVYGYTF; cdr3_nt: TGTGCCAGCAGTTACCTGGACAGGGTGAGGGTCTATGGCTACACCTTC
j_call: TRBJ2-3; d_call: -; v_call: TRBV27; cdr3_length: 14; clone_size: -; cdr3_aa: CASSQNRLTDTQYF; cdr3_nt: TGTGCCAGCAGCCAGAACAGGTTGACAGATACGCAGTATTTT
j_call: TRBJ2-1; d_call: TRBD2; v_call: TRBV28; cdr3_length: 16; clone_size: -; cdr3_aa: CASSATSGSFSFEQFF; cdr3_nt: TGTGCCAGCAGTGCGACTAGCGGGAGTTTTAGTTTCGAGCAGTTCTTC
j_call: TRBJ1-6; d_call: -; v_call: TRBV27; cdr3_length: 15; clone_size: -; cdr3_aa: CASSPDSGGASPLHF; cdr3_nt: TGTGCCAGCAGTCCCGACAGTGGCGGCGCTTCACCCCTCCACTTT
j_call: TRBJ2-1; d_call: TRBD2; v_call: TRBV19; cdr3_length: 14; clone_size: -; cdr3_aa: CASSMTSVHNEQFF; cdr3_nt: TGTGCCAGTAGTATGACTAGCGTACACAATGAGCAGTTCTTC
j_call: TRBJ1-2; d_call: -; v_call: TRBV7-9; cdr3_length: 15; clone_size: -; cdr3_aa: CASSSRVLANYGYTF; cdr3_nt: TGTGCCAGCAGCTCTCGGGTATTAGCTAACTATGGCTACACCTTC
j_call: TRBJ2-1; d_call: -; v_call: TRBV7-3; cdr3_length: 15; clone_size: -; cdr3_aa: CASSPRTSPRGEQFF; cdr3_nt: TGTGCCAGCAGCCCCCGGACATCCCCCAGGGGTGAGCAGTTCTTC
j_call: TRBJ1-5; d_call: -; v_call: TRBV9; cdr3_length: 14; clone_size: -; cdr3_aa: CASSVGGRGQPQHF; cdr3_nt: TGTGCCAGCAGCGTAGGGGGGAGGGGTCAGCCCCAGCATTTT
j_call: TRBJ2-3; d_call: -; v_call: TRBV13; cdr3_length: 14; clone_size: -; cdr3_aa: CASSPGGREATQYF; cdr3_nt: TGTGCCAGCAGCCCGGGGGGCAGGGAGGCTACGCAGTATTTT
j_call: TRBJ2-3; d_call: TRBD2; v_call: TRBV27; cdr3_length: 17; clone_size: -; cdr3_aa: CASSLGGLAGGRDTQYF; cdr3_nt: TGTGCCAGCAGTTTGGGGGGACTAGCGGGAGGGAGAGATACGCAGTATTTT
j_call: TRBJ1-2; d_call: -; v_call: TRBV29-1; cdr3_length: 13; clone_size: -; cdr3_aa: CSARQATSYDYTF; cdr3_nt: TGCAGCGCCCGACAGGCCACCTCCTATGACTACACCTTC
j_call: TRBJ1-4; d_call: TRBD1; v_call: TRBV5-1; cdr3_length: 16; clone_size: -; cdr3_aa: CASSPMAGQGREKLFF; cdr3_nt: TGCGCCAGCAGCCCCATGGCCGGACAGGGCAGGGAAAAACTGTTTTTT
j_call: TRBJ2-3; d_call: -; v_call: TRBV7-2; cdr3_length: 16; clone_size: -; cdr3_aa: CASSLVGRTSTDTQYF; cdr3_nt: TGTGCCAGCAGCTTAGTCGGCCGGACTAGCACAGATACGCAGTATTTT
j_call: TRBJ1-6; d_call: -; v_call: TRBV7-9; cdr3_length: 15; clone_size: few; cdr3_aa: CASSPGVSPNSPLHF; cdr3_nt: TGTGCCAGCAGCCCCGGGGTGTCCCCTAATTCACCCCTCCACTTT
j_call: TRBJ2-4; d_call: TRBD2; v_call: TRBV6-2/TRBV6-3; cdr3_length: 15; clone_size: -; cdr3_aa: CASSPGVAGGTIQYF; cdr3_nt: TGTGCCAGCAGCCCCGGAGTGGCGGGAGGAACAATTCAGTACTTC
j_call: TRBJ2-7; d_call: -; v_call: TRBV29-1; cdr3_length: 12; clone_size: -; cdr3_aa: CSVVGAEGEQYF; cdr3_nt: TGCAGCGTTGTGGGGGCCGAGGGCGAGCAGTACTTC
j_call: TRBJ1-1; d_call: -; v_call: TRBV5-5; cdr3_length: 12; clone_size: -; cdr3_aa: CASSVRDTEAFF; cdr3_nt: TGTGCCAGCAGCGTCAGGGATACTGAAGCTTTCTTT